The source of this T cell receptor beta chain is a study of blood T cells in healthy people across ages (dated by TCRdb to the mid-2010s). Describing the broader study: In model experiments, template switching captured roughly one uniquely barcoded TCR beta cDNA molecule for every two T cells. Using deep sequencing normalized with unique cDNA molecular identifiers, the study measured how TCR beta repertoire diversity changes with age. Two additional independent replicas of 1 million unique cDNA reads from the same blood draw were analyzed for two donors (one aged 18 to 30 and one aged 80 or older). To avoid experimental bias, donors of different ages were randomly spread across the sequencing lanes. Four age groups were formed from the donors: young (average roughly 16 years), middle-aged (approximately 39), aged (roughly 56) and long-lived (more than 75). Results and caveats for the whole study, not just this receptor: Observed TCR beta diversity per million T cells fell roughly linearly with age, and a significant reduction was already apparent by age around 36. The long-lived group showed more naive CD4+ T cells, fewer expanded clones and increased TCR diversity than the aged group, suggesting age selection. Estimates of total diversity based on one million sequenced T cells were regarded as lower bounds and as underestimates. Because donor CMV infection status was unknown, age-related changes in expanded clonotypes were potentially confounded. Observed TCR beta diversity correlated strongly with the percentage of naive T cells measured by flow cytometry. Bulk unsorted PBMC profiling prevented conclusive comparison of naive and antigen-experienced compartments.

The library was produced with 5' RACE. A second PCR of roughly 6 to 11 cycles was run with a J-beta primer mix and a sample-barcoded 5' primer. A template-switch 5' adaptor carrying 12 random nucleotides introduced a unique molecular identifier onto each TCR beta cDNA molecule. Each sample yielded at least 3 million CDR3-containing paired-end reads. First-strand cDNA was synthesized from all RNA with the Mint cDNA synthesis kit, primed by a TRBC-specific oligonucleotide. Following uracil-DNA glycosylase treatment, all cDNA underwent a first 18-cycle PCR with the universal primers M1SS and BC2_uni_R. In the paper's pipeline: Each sample was normalized by randomly selecting 1 million high-quality reads, each carrying a distinct molecular identifier. Reads with shared molecular identifiers were discarded instead of being binned into consensus sequences. MiTCR, set to a Q25 quality threshold and the strictest error-elimination algorithm, was used for CDR3 identification, clonotype clustering and error correction. Lower-bound total TCR beta diversity was estimated with a nonparametric unseen species model using Euler transformation. Through fastp at Q25 and MiXCR, TCRdb rebuilt clones from the public reads, retaining in-frame beta chains. Every entry covers one CDR3 protein and lists the most common genes and DNA from its rows. The V and J calls and clone size are TCRdb's, not the authors'. This sample lists approximately 1,700,000 distinct CDR3 sequences; around 40% were detected once. Jointly, the top ten make up more than 20% of the sample.

The 39 donors, aged 6 to 90 years, were systemically healthy Caucasian individuals from Russia. Roughly 10 milliliters of peripheral blood were drawn from each donor into EDTA-treated Vacutainer tubes. PBMCs were isolated by Ficoll-Paque density-gradient centrifugation, with at least 6.5 million obtained per sample. Total RNA was extracted from PBMCs with Trizol reagent, with at least 5 micrograms obtained per sample. The percentages of naive CD45RAhigh/CD27high T cells were determined by flow cytometry on a PBMC aliquot from every donor. Sequences SGHRS (CDR1) and YFSETQ (CDR2) are obtained from the germline V gene. Including the terminal cysteine and phenylalanine, the CDR3 comprises 16 residues. Here the CDR3 DNA is all that survives: 48 bases in frame from base 1. After removal of 6 bases from V and 0 bases from J, the junction retains 10 bases not matched to a gene. A remark on this clonotype: It lacks a known antigen. Qualities for individual bases were not recorded, and no much larger clone is one base off.

The sequenced sample consisted of blood. The rearrangement joined TRBV5-1 to TRBJ2-3; 7 middle bases align to TRBD2. This TCR was sampled from a human donor in good health. The DNA sequence reads TGCGCCAGCACGGCCTTGAGGGAGGGAAGCACAGATACGCAGTATTTT. Its amino acids are CASTALREGSTDTQYF.